One sample yielded the 3 T cell receptor beta chains listed below, sequenced in a study of OX40 agonist ivuxolimab in advanced cancers. This table comes from immunoSEQ multiplex PCR, and its TCRdb copy is limited to in-frame clones, with some not included. The table records over 100,000 clones, approximately 92% of them present only once. The sequences come from CD4+ or CD8+ T cells sorted from blood, collected in a trial of the OX40 agonist ivuxolimab. Receptor source: an adult with an advanced solid tumor such as melanoma, head and neck, liver or kidney cancer.

The rearrangement joins TRBV6-1 to TRBJ2-7; 7 bases fit TRBD2. Trimming cost V 4 bases and J 5 bases; bases outside gene matches: 5. Germline CDR1 and CDR2: MNHNS and SASEGT. The CDR3 covers 13 residues. The CDR3 is CASSVGGVDEQYF. CDR3 DNA sequence: TGTGCCAGCAGTGTGGGAGGGGTCGACGAGCAGTACTTC.

The chain combines TRBV2 with TRBJ1-6; TRBD1 matches at 10 bases. This CDR3 comprises 16 residues. The V gene end was trimmed by 6 bases and the J gene end by 8 bases; junction bases not matched to a gene: 10. Germline CDR1 and CDR2: SNHLY and FYNNEI. CDR3 in amino acids: CASSPDRGIVDSPLHF. The DNA for the CDR3 is TGTGCCAGCAGCCCGGACAGGGGGATTGTGGATTCACCCCTCCACTTT.

CDR3 in DNA: TGTGCCAGCAGTTCAGGCCTAGCGGGAGAGACCCAGTACTTC. Translation gives CASSSGLAGETQYF. This rearrangement joins TRBV6-5 to TRBJ2-5; 8 positions agree with TRBD2. The CDR3 totals 14 residues. The V and J ends lost 4 bases and 4 bases, in that order; junction bases with no gene match: 5. Germline CDR1 is MNHEY and CDR2 is SVGAGI.